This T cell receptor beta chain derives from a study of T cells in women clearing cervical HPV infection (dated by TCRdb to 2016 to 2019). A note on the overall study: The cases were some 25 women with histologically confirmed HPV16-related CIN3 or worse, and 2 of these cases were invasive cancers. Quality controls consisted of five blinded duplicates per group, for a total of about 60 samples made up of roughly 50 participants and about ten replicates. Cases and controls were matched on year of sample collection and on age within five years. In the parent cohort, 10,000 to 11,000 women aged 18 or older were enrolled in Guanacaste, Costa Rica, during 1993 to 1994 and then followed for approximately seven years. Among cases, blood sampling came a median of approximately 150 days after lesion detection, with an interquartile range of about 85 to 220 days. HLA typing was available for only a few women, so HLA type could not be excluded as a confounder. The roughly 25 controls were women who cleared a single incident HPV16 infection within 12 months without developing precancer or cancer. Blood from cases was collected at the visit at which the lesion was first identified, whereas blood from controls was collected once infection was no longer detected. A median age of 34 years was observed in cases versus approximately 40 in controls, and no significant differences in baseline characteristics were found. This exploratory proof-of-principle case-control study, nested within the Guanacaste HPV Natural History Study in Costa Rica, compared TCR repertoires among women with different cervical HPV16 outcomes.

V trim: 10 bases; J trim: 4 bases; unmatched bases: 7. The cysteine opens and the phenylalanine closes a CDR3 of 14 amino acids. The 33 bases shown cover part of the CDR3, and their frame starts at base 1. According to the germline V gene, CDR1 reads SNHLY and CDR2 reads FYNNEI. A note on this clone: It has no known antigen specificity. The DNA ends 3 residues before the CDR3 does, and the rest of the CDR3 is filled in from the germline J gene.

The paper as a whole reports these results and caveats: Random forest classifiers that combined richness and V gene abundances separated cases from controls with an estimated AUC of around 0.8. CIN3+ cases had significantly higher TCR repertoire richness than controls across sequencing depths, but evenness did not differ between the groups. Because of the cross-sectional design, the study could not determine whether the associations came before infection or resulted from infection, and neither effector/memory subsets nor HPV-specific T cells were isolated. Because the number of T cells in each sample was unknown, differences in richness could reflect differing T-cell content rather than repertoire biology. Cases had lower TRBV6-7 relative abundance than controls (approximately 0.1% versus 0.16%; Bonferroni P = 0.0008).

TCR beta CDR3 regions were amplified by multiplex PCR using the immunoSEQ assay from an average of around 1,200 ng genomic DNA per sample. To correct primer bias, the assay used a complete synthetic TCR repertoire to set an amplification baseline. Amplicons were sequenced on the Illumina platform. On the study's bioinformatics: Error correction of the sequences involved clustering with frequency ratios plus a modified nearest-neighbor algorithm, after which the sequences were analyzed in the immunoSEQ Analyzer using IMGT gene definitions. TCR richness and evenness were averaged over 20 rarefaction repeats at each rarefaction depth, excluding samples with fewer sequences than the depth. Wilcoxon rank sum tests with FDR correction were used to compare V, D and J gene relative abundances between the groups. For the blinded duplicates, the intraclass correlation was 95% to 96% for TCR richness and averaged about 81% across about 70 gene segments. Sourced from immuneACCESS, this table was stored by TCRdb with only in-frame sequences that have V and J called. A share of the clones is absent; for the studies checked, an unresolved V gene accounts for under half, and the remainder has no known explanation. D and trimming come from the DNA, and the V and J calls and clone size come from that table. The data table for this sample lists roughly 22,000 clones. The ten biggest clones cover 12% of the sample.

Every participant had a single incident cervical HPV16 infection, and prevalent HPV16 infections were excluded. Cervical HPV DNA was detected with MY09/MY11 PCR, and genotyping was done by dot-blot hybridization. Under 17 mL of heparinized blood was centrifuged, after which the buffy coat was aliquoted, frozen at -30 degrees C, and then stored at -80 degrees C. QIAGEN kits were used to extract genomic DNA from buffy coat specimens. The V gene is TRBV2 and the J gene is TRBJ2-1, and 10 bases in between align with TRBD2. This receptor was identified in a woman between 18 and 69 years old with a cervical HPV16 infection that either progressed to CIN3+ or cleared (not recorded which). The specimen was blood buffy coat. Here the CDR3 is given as CATRLAGGYNEQFF. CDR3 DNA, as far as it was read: TGTGCCACTAGACTAGCGGGTGGTTACAATGAG.